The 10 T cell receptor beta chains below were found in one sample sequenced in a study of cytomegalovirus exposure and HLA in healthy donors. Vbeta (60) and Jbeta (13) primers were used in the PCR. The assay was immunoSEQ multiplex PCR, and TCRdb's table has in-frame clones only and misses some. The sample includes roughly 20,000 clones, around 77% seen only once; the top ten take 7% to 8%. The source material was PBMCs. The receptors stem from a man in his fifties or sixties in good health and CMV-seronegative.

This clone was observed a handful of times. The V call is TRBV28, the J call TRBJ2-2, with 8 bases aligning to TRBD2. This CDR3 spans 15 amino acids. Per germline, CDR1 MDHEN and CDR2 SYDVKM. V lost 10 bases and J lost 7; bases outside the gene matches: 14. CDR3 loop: CATLDPSGRIGELFF. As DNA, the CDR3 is TGTGCCACCCTAGACCCCAGCGGGAGAATCGGGGAGCTGTTTTTT. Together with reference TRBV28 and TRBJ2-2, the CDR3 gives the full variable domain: DVKVTQSSRYLVKRTGEKVFLECVQDMDHENMFWYRQDPGLGLRLIYFSYDVKMKEKGDIPEGYSVSREKKERFSLILESASTNQTSMYLCATLDPSGRIGELFFGEGSRLTVL.

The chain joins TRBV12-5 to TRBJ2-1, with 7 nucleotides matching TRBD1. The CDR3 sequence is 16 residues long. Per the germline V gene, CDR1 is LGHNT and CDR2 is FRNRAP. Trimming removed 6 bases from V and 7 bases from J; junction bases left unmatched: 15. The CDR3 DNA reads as TGTGCTAGTGGCCCGGGACAGCGTCTTACCAGGAATGAGCAGTTCTTC. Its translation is CASGPGQRLTRNEQFF.

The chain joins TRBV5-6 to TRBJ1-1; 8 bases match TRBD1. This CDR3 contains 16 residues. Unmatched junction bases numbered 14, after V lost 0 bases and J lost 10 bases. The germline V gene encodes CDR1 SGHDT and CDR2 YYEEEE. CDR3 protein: CASSLVGTGSARGAFF. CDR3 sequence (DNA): TGTGCCAGCAGCTTGGTTGGGACAGGATCGGCGAGGGGAGCTTTCTTT.

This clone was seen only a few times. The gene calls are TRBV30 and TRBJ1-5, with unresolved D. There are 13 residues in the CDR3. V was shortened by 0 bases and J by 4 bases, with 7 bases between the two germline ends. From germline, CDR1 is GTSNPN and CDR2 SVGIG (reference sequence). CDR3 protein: CAWSVGGNQPQHF. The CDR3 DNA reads TGTGCCTGGAGTGTCGGAGGGAATCAGCCCCAGCATTTT.

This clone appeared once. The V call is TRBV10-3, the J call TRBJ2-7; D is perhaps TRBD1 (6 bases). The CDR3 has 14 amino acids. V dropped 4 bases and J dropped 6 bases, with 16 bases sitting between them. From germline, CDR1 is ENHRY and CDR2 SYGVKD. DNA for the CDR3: TGTGCCATCAGTGTAAAACAGGGAAAAAGCGAGCAGTACTTC. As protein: CAISVKQGKSEQYF.

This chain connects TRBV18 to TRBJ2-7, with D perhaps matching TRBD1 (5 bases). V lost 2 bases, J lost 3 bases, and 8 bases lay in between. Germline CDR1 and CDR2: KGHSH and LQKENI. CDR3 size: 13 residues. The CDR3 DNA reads TGTGCCAGCTCACCAAAAGGGGACTACGAGCAGTACTTC. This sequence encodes CASSPKGDYEQYF.

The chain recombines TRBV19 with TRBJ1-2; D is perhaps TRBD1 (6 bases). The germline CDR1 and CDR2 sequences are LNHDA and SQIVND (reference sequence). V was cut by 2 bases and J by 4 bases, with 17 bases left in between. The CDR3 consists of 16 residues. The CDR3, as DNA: TGTGCCAGTAGTATAACGAGCAGGGGCGGTGTCTATGGCTACACCTTC. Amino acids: CASSITSRGGVYGYTF.

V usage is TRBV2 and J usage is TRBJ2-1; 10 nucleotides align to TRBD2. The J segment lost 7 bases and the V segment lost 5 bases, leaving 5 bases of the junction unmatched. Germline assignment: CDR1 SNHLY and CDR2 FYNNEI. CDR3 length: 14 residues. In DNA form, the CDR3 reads TGTGCCAGCAGTTCTAGCGGGAGAGGTAATGAGCAGTTCTTC. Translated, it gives CASSSSGRGNEQFF.

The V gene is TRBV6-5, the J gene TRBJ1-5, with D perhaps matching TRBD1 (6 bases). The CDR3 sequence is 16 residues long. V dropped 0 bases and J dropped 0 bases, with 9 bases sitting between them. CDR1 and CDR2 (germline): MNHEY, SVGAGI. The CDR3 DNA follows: TGTGCCAGCAGTTACTCGAGGACAGCTAGCAATCAGCCCCAGCATTTT. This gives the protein CASSYSRTASNQPQHF.

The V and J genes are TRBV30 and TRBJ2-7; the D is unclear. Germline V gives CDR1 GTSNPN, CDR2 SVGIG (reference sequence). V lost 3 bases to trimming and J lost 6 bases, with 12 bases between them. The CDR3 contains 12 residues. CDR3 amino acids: CAWSQRSGEQYF. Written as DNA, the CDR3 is TGTGCCTGGAGCCAACGTTCCGGCGAGCAGTACTTC.